Detailed here is one TCR beta chain. Method: immunoSEQ multiplex PCR; TCRdb's copy keeps in-frame clones and lacks some. The table has around 88,000 clones, 85% to 95% seen once. The data originate from a study of T cell changes during pregnancy in multiple sclerosis. This CDR3 is 14 amino acids long. V lost 6 bases and J lost 5, with 17 bases in between. Germline V gene lookup returns CDR1 MNHEY and CDR2 SMNVEV (reference sequence). This clonotype was obtained from a female donor with multiple sclerosis, enrolled in a pregnancy study. The sample consisted of peripheral blood, taken in the first trimester of pregnancy. This chain links TRBV27 with TRBJ2-7; tentatively, D is TRBD1 (6 bases). CDR3 amino acids: CASSQTTGLHEQYF. The CDR3 nucleotides read TGTGCCAGCAGCCAGACTACAGGGTTACACGAGCAGTACTTC.